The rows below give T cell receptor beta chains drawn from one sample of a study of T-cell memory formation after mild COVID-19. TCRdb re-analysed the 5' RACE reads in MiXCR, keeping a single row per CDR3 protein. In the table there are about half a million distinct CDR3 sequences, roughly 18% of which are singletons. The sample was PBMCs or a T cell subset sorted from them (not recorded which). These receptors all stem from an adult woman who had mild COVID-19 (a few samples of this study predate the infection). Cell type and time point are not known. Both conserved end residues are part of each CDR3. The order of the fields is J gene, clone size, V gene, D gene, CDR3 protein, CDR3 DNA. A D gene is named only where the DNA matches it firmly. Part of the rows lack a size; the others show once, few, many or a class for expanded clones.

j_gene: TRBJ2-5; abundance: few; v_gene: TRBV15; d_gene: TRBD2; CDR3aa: CATSQGLAVQETQYF; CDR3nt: TGTGCCACCAGTCAGGGACTAGCGGTTCAAGAGACCCAGTACTTC
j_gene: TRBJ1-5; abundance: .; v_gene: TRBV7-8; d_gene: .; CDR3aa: CASSLGAGYQPQHF; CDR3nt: TGTGCCAGCAGCTTAGGGGCAGGGTATCAGCCCCAGCATTTT
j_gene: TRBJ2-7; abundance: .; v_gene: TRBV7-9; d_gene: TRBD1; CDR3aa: CASSLTGVSSYEQYF; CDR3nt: TGTGCCAGCAGCCTGACAGGGGTAAGCTCCTACGAGCAGTACTTC
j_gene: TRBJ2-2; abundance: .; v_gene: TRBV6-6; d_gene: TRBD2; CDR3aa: CATRTSGGANTGELFF; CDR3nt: TGTGCCACCCGGACTAGCGGGGGGGCCAACACCGGGGAGCTGTTTTTT
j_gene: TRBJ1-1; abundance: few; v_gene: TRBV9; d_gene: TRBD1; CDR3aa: CASSVEGGTGGEAFF; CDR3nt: TGTGCCAGCAGCGTAGAAGGAGGAACAGGGGGTGAAGCTTTCTTT
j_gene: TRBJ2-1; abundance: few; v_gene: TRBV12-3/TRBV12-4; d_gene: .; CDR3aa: CASSLRGVGYNEQFF; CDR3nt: TGTGCCAGCAGTTTAAGGGGAGTCGGCTACAATGAGCAGTTCTTC
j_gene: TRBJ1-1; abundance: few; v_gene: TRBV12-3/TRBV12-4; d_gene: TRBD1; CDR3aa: CASSLAPLTGVGTEAFF; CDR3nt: TGTGCCAGCAGTTTAGCGCCCCTGACAGGGGTAGGCACTGAAGCTTTCTTT
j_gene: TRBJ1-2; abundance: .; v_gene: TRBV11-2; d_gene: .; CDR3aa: CASSRSTRTNYGYTF; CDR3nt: TGTGCCAGCAGCCGAAGTACTAGGACTAACTATGGCTACACCTTC
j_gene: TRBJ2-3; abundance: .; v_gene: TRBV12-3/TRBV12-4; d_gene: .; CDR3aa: CASSFSSESTDTQYF; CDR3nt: TGTGCCAGCAGTTTTAGTAGTGAGAGTACAGATACGCAGTATTTT
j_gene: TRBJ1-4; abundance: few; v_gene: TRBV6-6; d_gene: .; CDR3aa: CASGQGSNEKLFF; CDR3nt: TGTGCCAGCGGGCAGGGTAGTAATGAAAAACTGTTTTTT
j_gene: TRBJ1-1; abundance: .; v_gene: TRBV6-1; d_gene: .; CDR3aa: CASSEGGVPDTEAFF; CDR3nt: TGTGCCAGCTCAGAGGGTGGGGTTCCGGACACTGAAGCTTTCTTT
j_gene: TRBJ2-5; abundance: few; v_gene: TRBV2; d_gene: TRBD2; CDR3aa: CASSESSGAPGAQYF; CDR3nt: TGTGCCAGCAGTGAGTCTAGCGGGGCTCCGGGGGCCCAGTACTTC
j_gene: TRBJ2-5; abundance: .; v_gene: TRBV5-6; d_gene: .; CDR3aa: CASRPAGWETQYF; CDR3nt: TGTGCCAGCAGGCCAGCGGGCTGGGAGACCCAGTACTTC
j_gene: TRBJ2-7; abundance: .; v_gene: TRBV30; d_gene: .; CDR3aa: CASSTAGEQYF; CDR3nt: TGTGCTTCGTCGACTGCTGGCGAGCAGTACTTC
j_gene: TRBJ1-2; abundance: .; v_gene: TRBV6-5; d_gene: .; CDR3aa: CASSYSSGFSGYTF; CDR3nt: TGTGCCAGCAGTTACTCGAGCGGGTTCAGTGGCTACACCTTC
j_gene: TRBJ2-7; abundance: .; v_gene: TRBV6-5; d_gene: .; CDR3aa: CASSHGRAGRPYEQYF; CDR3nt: TGTGCCAGCAGCCACGGCCGAGCAGGCCGACCCTACGAGCAGTACTTC
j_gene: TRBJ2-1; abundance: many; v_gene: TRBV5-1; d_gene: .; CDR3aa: CASSLSGGEQFF; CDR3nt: TGCGCCAGCAGCTTGTCTGGAGGTGAGCAGTTCTTC
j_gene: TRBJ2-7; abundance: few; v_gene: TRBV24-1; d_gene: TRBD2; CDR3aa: CATSDATSGGYEQYF; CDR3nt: TGTGCCACCAGTGATGCCACTAGCGGGGGCTACGAGCAGTACTTC
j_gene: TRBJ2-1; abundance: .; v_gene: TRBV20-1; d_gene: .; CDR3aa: CSAVTTDEQFF; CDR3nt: TGCAGTGCCGTCACTACGGATGAGCAGTTCTTC
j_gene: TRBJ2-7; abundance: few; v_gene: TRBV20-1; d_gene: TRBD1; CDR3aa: CSALTGESYEQYF; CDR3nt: TGCAGTGCTTTGACAGGGGAATCCTACGAGCAGTACTTC
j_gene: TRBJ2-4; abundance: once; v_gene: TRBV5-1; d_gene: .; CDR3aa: CASSLDLAKNIQYF; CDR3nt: TGCGCCAGCAGCTTGGATTTGGCCAAAAACATTCAGTACTTC
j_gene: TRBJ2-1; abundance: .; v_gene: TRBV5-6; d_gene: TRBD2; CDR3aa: CASSEGLAGVGFF; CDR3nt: TGTGCCAGCAGCGAGGGACTAGCGGGAGTTGGGTTCTTC
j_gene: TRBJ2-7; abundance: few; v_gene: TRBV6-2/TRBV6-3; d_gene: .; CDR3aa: CASSYSQVRTGEQYF; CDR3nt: TGTGCCAGCAGTTACTCACAGGTACGGACCGGCGAGCAGTACTTC
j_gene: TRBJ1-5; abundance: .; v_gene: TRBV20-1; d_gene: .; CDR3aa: CSATRGGNQPQHF; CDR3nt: TGCAGTGCTACGAGGGGAGGCAATCAGCCCCAGCATTTT
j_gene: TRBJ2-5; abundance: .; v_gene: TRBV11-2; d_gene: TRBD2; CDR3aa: CASSLPYRGGQETQYF; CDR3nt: TGTGCCAGCAGCTTACCTTACCGGGGGGGACAAGAGACCCAGTACTTC
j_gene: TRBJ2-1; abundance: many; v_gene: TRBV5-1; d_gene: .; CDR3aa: CASSAPRSFSEQFF; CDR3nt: TGCGCCAGCAGCGCCCCGCGTTCCTTCAGTGAGCAGTTCTTC